The 20 T cell receptor beta chains below come from one sample, sequenced in a study of shared clonotypes between healthy human individuals. Data came from immunoSEQ multiplex PCR; TCRdb stores just in-frame clones and leaves some out. The top ten hold 10% of the sample, which has a few hundred thousand clones, less than 75% seen once. Sample: memory CD4+ T cells sorted from blood. The subset was: CD45RA-negative fraction. The source is a man aged 30-40 years in good health.

V gene TRBV14 combines with J gene TRBJ2-3; tentatively, D is TRBD2 (6 bases). This CDR3 contains 13 residues. Germline lookup yields CDR1 SGHDN and CDR2 FVKESK. Between the trimmed V and J ends, which lost 4 bases and 3 bases, there was a span of 8 bases. The CDR3 DNA reads TGTGCCAGCAGCCGGAGGGCTACAGATACGCAGTATTTT. Translated, it gives CASSRRATDTQYF.

The rearrangement links TRBV19 to TRBJ2-7, with D hard to call. V dropped 3 bases and J dropped 0 bases, with 18 bases sitting between them. The CDR3 is made up of 17 amino acids. CDR1 is LNHDA and CDR2 is SQIVND in the germline V gene (reference sequence). CDR3 residues: CASSIQLSISSSYEQYF. DNA of the CDR3: TGTGCCAGTAGTATCCAACTTAGTATCTCCTCCTCCTACGAGCAGTACTTC.

This clone was counted once. CDR3 amino acids: CASSEALTRTHTGELFF. The CDR3 DNA is TGTGCCAGCAGTGAAGCGCTTACCCGGACCCACACCGGGGAGCTGTTTTTT. The chain is built from TRBV2 and TRBJ2-2; D gene uncertain. CDR1 and CDR2 (germline): SNHLY, FYNNEI. The CDR3 is 17 residues long. V lost 0 bases, J lost 3 bases, and 14 bases lay in between.

The chain carries TRBV11-2 and TRBJ1-1; D not certain. This CDR3 region has 14 residues. Trimming removed 2 bases from V and 0 bases from J, with 7 bases in between. Germline values: CDR1 SGHAT, CDR2 FQNNGV. The CDR3 DNA reads TGTGCCAGCAGCTTATCACGTGTGAACACTGAAGCTTTCTTT. Its protein product is CASSLSRVNTEAFF. Together with reference TRBV11-2 and TRBJ1-1, the CDR3 gives the full variable domain: EAGVAQSPRYKIIEKRQSVAFWCNPISGHATLYWYQQILGQGPKLLIQFQNNGVVDDSQLPKDRFSAERLKGVDSTLKIQPAKLEDSAVYLCASSLSRVNTEAFFGQGTRLTVV.

This clone was counted only a few times. The chain uses TRBV7-8 and TRBJ2-3; no clear D. CDR1 and CDR2 from the germline V gene are SGHVS and FQNEAQ. V was pared by 2 bases and J by 4 bases, with 1 base between. This CDR3 has 11 residues. CDR3 DNA: TGTGCCAGCAGCTTACCAGATACGCAGTATTTT. It codes for CASSLPDTQYF.

Turning to this clone: The sample contains more than one DNA sequence encoding this CDR3. The rearrangement joins TRBV18 to TRBJ2-2; perhaps TRBD1 as D (5 bases). This CDR3 has 17 amino acids. The V end lost 0 bases, the J end lost 1 base, and 12 bases lay between the germline ends. Germline assignment: CDR1 KGHSH and CDR2 LQKENI. CDR3: CASSPPGQLKNTGELFF. The CDR3 nucleotides are TGTGCCAGCTCACCACCGGGGCAGCTTAAGAACACCGGGGAGCTGTTTTTT.

This clone appeared many times. The chain carries TRBV6-1 and TRBJ2-7; TRBD1 might be the D (6 bases). With 1 base removed from V and 0 bases from J, the gap between germline ends came to 19 bases. CDR3 size: 18 residues. Germline V gene lookup returns CDR1 MNHNS and CDR2 SASEGT. This chain's CDR3 is CASSEEEGWGQFSYEQYF. The CDR3 DNA follows: TGTGCCAGCAGTGAAGAGGAAGGATGGGGACAATTCTCCTACGAGCAGTACTTC.

The chain carries TRBV2 and TRBJ1-2, with 7 bases lining up with TRBD1. The CDR3 sequence is 15 residues long. In germline, CDR1 is SNHLY, CDR2 FYNNEI. The junction had 7 bases not matched to a gene; V was cut back by 1 base and J by 5 bases. The CDR3 coding sequence is TGTGCCAGCAGTGAAGGGGAACAGGGGAAATATGGCTACACCTTC. Protein sequence: CASSEGEQGKYGYTF. Together with reference TRBV2 and TRBJ1-2, the CDR3 gives the full variable domain: EPEVTQTPSHQVTQMGQEVILRCVPISNHLYFYWYRQILGQKVEFLVSFYNNEISEKSEIFDDQFSVERPDGSNFTLKIRSTKLEDSAMYFCASSEGEQGKYGYTFGSGTRLTVV.

The chain combines TRBV25-1 with TRBJ2-1; D not resolved. Germline CDR1 MGHDK, CDR2 SYGVNS. The CDR3 is 12 residues long. V lost 3 bases and J 7 bases, leaving 7 bases between the germline ends. The CDR3 nucleotides read TGTGCCAGCAGTGACGCTCGGAATGAGCAGTTCTTC. This gives the protein CASSDARNEQFF.

The chain carries TRBV5-1 and TRBJ2-3, with D unclear. The germline gives CDR1 SGHRS, CDR2 YFSETQ. This CDR3 contains 12 residues. Trimming left V 4 bases short and J 4 bases short, with 7 bases between. CDR3 bases: TGCGCCAGCAGCCCCCCAGCAGATACGCAGTATTTT. Protein sequence: CASSPPADTQYF. Based on the CDR3 plus reference TRBV5-1 and TRBJ2-3, the full variable domain is KAGVTQTPRYLIKTRGQQVTLSCSPISGHRSVSWYQQTPGQGLQFLFEYFSETQRNKGNFPGRFSGRQFSNSRSEMNVSTLELGDSALYLCASSPPADTQYFGPGTRLTVL.

The chain employs TRBV5-1 and TRBJ2-7; D is perhaps TRBD1 (6 bases). CDR3 length: 14 residues. V was trimmed by 0 bases and J by 4 bases, leaving 11 bases between them. CDR1 is SGHRS and CDR2 is YFSETQ in the germline V gene. CDR3 nucleotides: TGCGCCAGCAGCTTGGAACAGGGTAGTTACGAGCAGTACTTC. Translation gives CASSLEQGSYEQYF.

V and J are TRBV9 and TRBJ1-1, with 7 nucleotides matching TRBD1. J was trimmed by 0 bases and V by 0 bases; bases with no gene match: 8. This CDR3 region has 17 residues. Germline V gene lookup returns CDR1 SGDLS and CDR2 YYNGEE. The CDR3 DNA follows: TGTGCCAGCAGCGTAGAAATGGACAGGCGGTTGAACACTGAAGCTTTCTTT. Translation: CASSVEMDRRLNTEAFF.

With regard to this clone: Other DNA sequences in the same sample also yield this CDR3. The chain combines TRBV6-5 with TRBJ2-7; possibly TRBD2 for D (7 bases). The germline V gene has CDR1 MNHEY and CDR2 SVGAGI. The CDR3 consists of 14 residues. V was pared by 2 bases and J by 3 bases, with 11 bases between. CDR3 in DNA: TGTGCCAGCAGTTACGCGGGGGCTGGCTACGAGCAGTACTTC. Translation: CASSYAGAGYEQYF.

The rearrangement uses TRBV27 and TRBJ2-5; 11 nucleotides align to TRBD1. The J segment lost 5 bases and the V segment lost 3 bases, leaving 2 bases of the junction unmatched. The CDR3 length is 14 residues. Germline loops: CDR1 MNHEY, CDR2 SMNVEV (reference sequence). CDR3 in amino acids: CASSLGQGDETQYF. CDR3 DNA sequence: TGTGCCAGCAGTTTGGGACAGGGGGATGAGACCCAGTACTTC.

The table lists this clone with many counts. This sequence joins TRBV10-3 and TRBJ1-3, with 10 positions matching TRBD1. The CDR3 is 20 residues long. The junction had 14 bases not matched to a gene; V was cut back by 2 bases and J by 1 base. Germline lookup yields CDR1 ENHRY and CDR2 SYGVKD. The CDR3 loop is CAISEAGTGTGVLSGNTIYF. CDR3 in DNA: TGTGCCATCAGTGAGGCGGGGACCGGGACAGGGGTTTTATCTGGAAACACCATATATTTT.

This chain links TRBV7-2 with TRBJ2-4, with D perhaps matching TRBD1 (6 bases). The germline V and J ends were trimmed by 2 bases and 7 bases, with 9 bases remaining between them. The CDR3 is 13 residues long. Germline values: CDR1 SGHTA, CDR2 FQGNSA. CDR3: CASSLQGNNIQYF. The CDR3 nucleotides are TGTGCCAGCAGCTTACAGGGGAACAACATTCAGTACTTC. Drawing the rest from reference TRBV7-2 and TRBJ2-4, the complete variable domain is GAGVSQSPSNKVTEKGKDVELRCDPISGHTALYWYRQSLGQGLEFLIYFQGNSAPDKSGLPSDRFSAERTGGSVSTLTIQRTQQEDSAVYLCASSLQGNNIQYFGAGTRLSVL.

The J gene is TRBJ2-5, the V gene TRBV5-1, with D hard to call. The CDR3 sequence is 13 residues long. V was clipped by 4 bases and J by 3 bases, with 10 bases between them. CDR1 is SGHRS, CDR2 YFSETQ, per germline. The CDR3 protein is CASSRQAEETQYF. The DNA of the CDR3 is TGCGCCAGCAGCCGGCAAGCAGAAGAGACCCAGTACTTC.

The rearrangement uses TRBV25-1 and TRBJ2-7; TRBD2 matches 8 bases. The CDR3 extends over 13 amino acids. V lost 10 bases to trimming and J lost 7 bases; unmatched junction nucleotides: 12. Per the germline V gene, CDR1 is MGHDK and CDR2 is SYGVNS. CDR3 DNA sequence: TGTGCCACCCGACTAGCGAAATCTGGAGAGCAGTACTTC. Translating gives CATRLAKSGEQYF.

DNA of the CDR3: TGTGCCAGTGGGCGGACTACAACTGGCGGACAGGGCCATCAGCCCCAGCATTTT. Its protein product is CASGRTTTGGQGHQPQHF. The chain is built from TRBV19 and TRBJ1-5, with 8 bases matching TRBD1. J was trimmed by 5 bases and V by 8 bases; bases with no gene match: 20. The CDR3 runs to 18 residues. Germline V CDR1 and CDR2: LNHDA, SQIVND (reference sequence).

The gene calls are TRBV28 and TRBJ2-2; no reliable D call. This CDR3 region has 14 residues. Looked up from germline, CDR1 is MDHEN and CDR2 is SYDVKM. V lost 3 bases and J 3 bases, leaving 8 bases between the germline ends. CDR3 in amino acids: CASSLRPYTGELFF. The CDR3 DNA reads as TGTGCCAGCAGTTTGCGACCGTACACCGGGGAGCTGTTTTTT.